This TCR beta chain comes out of a study of shared clonotypes between healthy human individuals. Measured with immunoSEQ multiplex PCR; TCRdb has only the in-frame clones, and not every one. The sample contains about 680,000 clones, approximately 90% of which appear only once. The CDR3 is 13 amino acids. Germline CDR1 MNHEY, CDR2 SMNVEV (reference sequence). V lost 5 bases and J lost 3, with 11 bases in between. CD45RO-negative CD8 cells positively selected for CCR7 made up the naive population, which excluded terminally differentiated effector memory CD45RA+ cells. Healthy adults negative for HIV, lacking recent acute infections or vaccinations, served as donors. Each donor was a Caucasian adult residing in Nashville, Tennessee.

The sequenced material came from naive CD8+ T cells sorted from blood. The origin of this receptor is a young man in good health. The chain carries TRBV27 and TRBJ2-7, with D possibly TRBD1 on 6 matching bases. CDR3 nucleotide sequence: TGTGCCAGCAGTGTCCGGGACAACTACGAGCAGTACTTC. This encodes CASSVRDNYEQYF.